What follows are 22 T cell receptor beta chains derived from one specimen sequenced in a study of blood T cells in healthy people across ages. A sample-barcoded 5' primer and a J-beta primer mix were used in a second PCR of about 6 to 12 cycles. TCRdb itself ran the 5' RACE reads through MiXCR, one entry per CDR3 protein. Found here are some 700,000 distinct CDR3 sequences, roughly 47% of them singletons; the top ten hold 20% to 25%. The material sequenced was blood. The origin of the receptors is a woman aged 55-70 years in good health.

The chain couples TRBV6-4 to TRBJ1-2; no definite D call. The CDR3 contains 15 residues. Trimming left V 3 bases short and J 2 bases short, with 13 bases between. In germline, CDR1 is MRHNA, CDR2 SNTAGT. The DNA of the CDR3 is TGTGCCAGCAGTGAAAGGACTCTTGGCAACTATGGCTACACCTTC. Translation: CASSERTLGNYGYTF.

This rearrangement joins TRBV4-2 to TRBJ1-2; D call uncertain. CDR1 is LGHNA, CDR2 YNFKEQ, per germline. The CDR3 runs 13 residues. Deletions cut 2 bases from V and 8 bases from J, with 12 bases between. In nucleotides, the CDR3 is TGTGCCAGCAGCCAAAAAAGAAGGGTCGGCTACACCTTC. Its protein is CASSQKRRVGYTF.

This rearrangement joins TRBV29-1 to TRBJ1-1, with D tentatively TRBD1 (6 bases). The CDR3 runs to 12 residues. Germline V gene sequence: CDR1 SQVTM, CDR2 ANQGSEA. Between the trimmed V and J ends, which lost 5 bases and 4 bases, there was a span of 11 bases. The CDR3 DNA is TGCAGCGTTTCTAACAGGGCCACTGAAGCTTTCTTT. Translated, it gives CSVSNRATEAFF.

Details on this clonotype: A much larger clone differs by one base, so this may be a read error. The rearrangement uses TRBV7-2 and TRBJ2-3, with 11 nucleotides matching TRBD2. This CDR3 spans 17 amino acids. Germline values: CDR1 SGHTA, CDR2 FQGNSA. Unmatched junction bases numbered 12, after V lost 8 bases and J lost 2 bases. CDR3 nucleotide sequence: TGTGCCAGCGGACAACTAGCGGGAGCCTTTCTCACAGATACGCAGTATTTT. Translation: CASGQLAGAFLTDTQYF.

The sample holds a few counts of this clonotype. V is TRBV10-3 and J is TRBJ2-7, with 8 nucleotides matching TRBD2. The CDR3 runs to 17 residues. Germline lookup yields CDR1 ENHRY and CDR2 SYGVKD. V shed 1 base, J shed 3 bases, and the junction held 11 bases outside the gene matches. CDR3 nucleotide sequence: TGTGCCATCAGTGAGTTAGTGGCGGGAGGCCGACTCTACGAGCAGTACTTC. Translating it yields CAISELVAGGRLYEQYF.

The chain combines TRBV2 with TRBJ2-5; 7 nucleotides line up with TRBD1. The CDR3 extends over 13 amino acids. Germline V gives CDR1 SNHLY, CDR2 FYNNEI. The V and J ends lost 6 bases and 3 bases, in that order; junction bases with no gene match: 4. CDR3 nucleotides: TGTGCCAGCAGCGCTGACAGGGAAGAGACCCAGTACTTC. Protein product: CASSADREETQYF. Variable domain in full (rest from reference TRBV2 and TRBJ2-5): EPEVTQTPSHQVTQMGQEVILRCVPISNHLYFYWYRQILGQKVEFLVSFYNNEISEKSEIFDDQFSVERPDGSNFTLKIRSTKLEDSAMYFCASSADREETQYFGPGTRLLVL.

Only a few counts were recorded for this clonotype. The J gene is TRBJ1-1, the V gene TRBV5-6; 9 bases agree with TRBD1. The V gene's germline CDR1 is SGHDT and CDR2 YYEEEE. Unmatched junction bases numbered 4, after V lost 5 bases and J lost 5 bases. The CDR3 has 13 residues. The chain's CDR3 is CASRGTGRTEAFF. In DNA, the CDR3 is TGTGCCAGCAGAGGGACAGGGAGGACTGAAGCTTTCTTT.

The chain combines TRBV25-1 with TRBJ2-5; TRBD1 matches at 8 bases. From germline, CDR1 is MGHDK and CDR2 SYGVNS. Trimming removed 8 bases from V and 4 bases from J; junction bases left unmatched: 3. The CDR3 is 12 amino acids. CDR3 nucleotides: TGTGCCAGCCAAGGACAGGGAGAGACCCAGTACTTC. It yields the protein CASQGQGETQYF.

The chain joins TRBV5-5 to TRBJ1-1; D might be TRBD1 (5 bases). Trimming stripped 0 bases from V and 4 bases from J, with 16 bases between. The CDR3 extends over 16 amino acids. In germline, CDR1 is SGHKS, CDR2 YYEKEE (reference sequence). In DNA form, the CDR3 reads TGTGCCAGCAGCTTGGGACGGGGGATTATAGTCACTGAAGCTTTCTTT. The encoded protein is CASSLGRGIIVTEAFF.

This clonotype was recorded many times. The chain employs TRBV7-2 and TRBJ2-7; D uncertain. CDR1 SGHTA and CDR2 FQGNSA come from the germline V gene. V was trimmed by 4 bases and J by 0 bases, leaving 4 bases between them. This CDR3 comprises 12 residues. As DNA, the CDR3 is TGTGCCAGCAGCTCCAGCTCCTACGAGCAGTACTTC. This translates into CASSSSSYEQYF.

In its sample, this clonotype was seen a few times. The rearrangement uses TRBV4-2 and TRBJ2-5; D unclear. V dropped 0 bases and J dropped 5 bases, with 7 bases sitting between them. The germline V gene has CDR1 LGHNA and CDR2 YNFKEQ. This CDR3 comprises 13 residues. CDR3 sequence (DNA): TGTGCCAGCAGCCAAGAACTGTGGGAGACCCAGTACTTC. It translates to CASSQELWETQYF.

This clonotype came up a few times. This sequence joins TRBV7-3 and TRBJ2-5; D remains ambiguous. The CDR3 is 12 residues long. Germline V gene lookup returns CDR1 SGHTA and CDR2 FQGTGA. Trimming left V 3 bases short and J 11 bases short, with 13 bases between. The CDR3, as DNA: TGTGCCAGCAGCTTTAATCAGTTGGAGCAGTACTTC. As protein: CASSFNQLEQYF.

The chain is built from TRBV11-1 and TRBJ1-1; the match to TRBD1 covers 10 bases. Germline CDR1 and CDR2: SGHAT and FQDESV (reference sequence). The CDR3 is 15 residues long. V was clipped by 6 bases and J by 7 bases; unmatched bases: 11. CDR3 amino acids: CASRRTGTGANEAFF. In nucleotides, the CDR3 is TGTGCCAGCAGACGCACGGGGACAGGGGCAAATGAAGCTTTCTTT.

The V call is TRBV5-6, the J call TRBJ2-7; 7 nucleotides line up with TRBD2. This CDR3 has 14 amino acids. The V and J ends lost 4 bases and 0 bases, in that order; junction bases with no gene match: 4. Germline lookup yields CDR1 SGHDT and CDR2 YYEEEE. The CDR3 is CASSELAFSYEQYF. The CDR3 DNA is TGTGCCAGCAGCGAACTAGCGTTCTCCTACGAGCAGTACTTC.

The chain couples TRBV29-1 to TRBJ2-5; TRBD1 aligns across 12 bases. CDR3 length equals 17 residues. V was pared by 8 bases and J by 11 bases, with 24 bases of the junction left unmatched. Germline values: CDR1 SQVTM, CDR2 ANQGSEA. This CDR3 is CSTTGTGGADKYNEQYF. For the CDR3, the DNA is TGCAGCACGACCGGGACAGGGGGCGCGGACAAATACAATGAGCAGTACTTC. Full variable domain (outside the CDR3, taken from reference TRBV29-1 and TRBJ2-5): SAVISQKPSRDICQRGTSLTIQCQVDSQVTMMFWYRQQPGQSLTLIATANQGSEATYESGFVIDKFPISRPNLTFSTLTVSNMSPEDSSIYLCSTTGTGGADKYNEQYFGPGTRLLVL.

On this clonotype itself: One end of the junction does not line up with germline, which may come from a read error. This chain joins TRBV6-5 and TRBJ1-2; D not resolved. Germline CDR1 MNHEY, CDR2 SVGAGI. The CDR3 totals 13 residues. In nucleotides, the CDR3 is TGTGCCAGCAGTTACGCACGGAACTATGGTTACACCTTC. Protein sequence: CASSYARNYGYTF.

This clonotype showed up just once. The chain combines TRBV27 with TRBJ2-1; TRBD1 agrees at 8 bases. Germline V gene lookup returns CDR1 MNHEY and CDR2 SMNVEV (reference sequence). V gave up 7 bases and J gave up 5 bases; unmatched junction bases: 7. CDR3 length: 14 amino acids. The CDR3 spells CASTTGGPDNEQFF. CDR3 DNA sequence: TGTGCCAGCACAACAGGGGGACCGGACAATGAGCAGTTCTTC.

The J gene is TRBJ2-1, the V gene TRBV6-2 or TRBV6-3; TRBD1 matches 11 bases. The CDR3 is made up of 14 amino acids. Germline CDR1 is MNHEY and CDR2 is SVGEGT. Trimming cost V 5 bases and J 6 bases; bases outside gene matches: 3. The CDR3 here is CASSRTGGGNEQFF. In DNA form, the CDR3 reads TGTGCCAGCAGTAGGACAGGGGGCGGCAATGAGCAGTTCTTC.

The J gene is TRBJ1-1, the V gene TRBV9; TRBD1 agrees at 9 bases. V dropped 4 bases and J dropped 11; count of bases not matched to a gene: 9. Germline loops: CDR1 SGDLS, CDR2 YYNGEE. The CDR3 length is 13 residues. The CDR3 reads CASSPWDRELAFF. CDR3 nucleotides: TGTGCCAGCAGCCCCTGGGACAGGGAGCTCGCTTTCTTT.

V usage is TRBV23-1 and J usage is TRBJ2-7, with unresolved D. TRBV23-1 is filed as an ORF, its function uncertain. V lost 0 bases and J 7 bases, leaving 22 bases between the germline ends. The CDR3 has 17 amino acids. CDR3 nucleotide sequence: TGCGCCAGCAGTCAATCGATAGTAACGTACTCCTACAATGAGCAGTACTTC. As protein: CASSQSIVTYSYNEQYF.

This clonotype was recorded at least ten times. The rearrangement links TRBV20-1 to TRBJ2-5; the match to TRBD2 covers 7 bases. CDR3 length: 13 amino acids. The ends lost 5 bases at V and 1 base at J; junction bases unmatched: 4. CDR1 is DFQATT, CDR2 SNEGSKA, per germline (reference sequence). The CDR3 coding sequence is TGCAGTGCTGGGGACTACCTCCAAGAGACCCAGTACTTC. Translation: CSAGDYLQETQYF.

The rearrangement joins TRBV5-1 to TRBJ1-1, with 7 bases that match TRBD1. The germline V gene has CDR1 SGHRS and CDR2 YFSETQ. Trimming took 0 bases from V and 2 from J; bases not matched to a gene: 4. CDR3 length: 15 residues. CDR3 in amino acids: CASSLATGVNTEAFF. CDR3 in DNA: TGCGCCAGCAGCTTGGCCACAGGGGTTAACACTGAAGCTTTCTTT.